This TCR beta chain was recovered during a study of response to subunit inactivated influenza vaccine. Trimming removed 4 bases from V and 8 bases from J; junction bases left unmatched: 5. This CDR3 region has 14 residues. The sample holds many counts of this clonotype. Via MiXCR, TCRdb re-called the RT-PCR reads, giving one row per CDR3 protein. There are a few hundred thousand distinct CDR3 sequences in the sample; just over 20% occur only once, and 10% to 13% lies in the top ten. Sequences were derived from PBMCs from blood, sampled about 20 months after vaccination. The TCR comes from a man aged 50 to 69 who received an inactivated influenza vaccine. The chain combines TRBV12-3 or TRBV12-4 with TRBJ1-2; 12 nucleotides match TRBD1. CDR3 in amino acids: CASSSTGTGGGYTF. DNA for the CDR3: TGTGCCAGCAGTTCTACCGGGACAGGGGGCGGCTACACCTTC.